This T cell receptor beta chain was found in a study of blood T cell repertoires in COVID-19. The protocol was immunoSEQ multiplex PCR, while the TCRdb copy is restricted to in-frame clones and leaves out a portion. The data contain around 100,000 clones, under 90% of them singletons. The germline V gene has CDR1 SGHVS and CDR2 FQNEAQ. After removal of 8 bases from V and 7 bases from J, the junction contained 10 bases not matched to a gene. The CDR3 loop spans 14 amino acids. The sequencing sample was made of peripheral blood. V usage is TRBV7-8 and J usage is TRBJ2-1, with 8 bases identical to TRBD2. The source is a human donor in a cohort sampled during active COVID-19. The CDR3 here is CASRLEREWNEQFF. The CDR3, as DNA: TGTGCCAGCCGACTTGAGCGGGAGTGGAATGAGCAGTTCTTC.